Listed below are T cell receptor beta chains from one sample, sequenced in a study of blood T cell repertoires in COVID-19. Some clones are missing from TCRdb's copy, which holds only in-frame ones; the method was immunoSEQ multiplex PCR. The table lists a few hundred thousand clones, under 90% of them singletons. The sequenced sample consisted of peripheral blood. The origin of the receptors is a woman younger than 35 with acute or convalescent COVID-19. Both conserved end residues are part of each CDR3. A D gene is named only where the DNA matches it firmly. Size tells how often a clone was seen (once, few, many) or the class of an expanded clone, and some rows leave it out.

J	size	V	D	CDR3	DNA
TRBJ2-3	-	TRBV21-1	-	CASSEGAGLAGADTQYF	TGTGCCAGCAGCGAAGGGGCGGGACTAGCGGGAGCGGATACGCAGTATTTT
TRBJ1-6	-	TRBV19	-	CAASGGRDNSPLHF	TGTGCCGCCTCGGGGGGGAGAGATAATTCACCCCTCCACTTT
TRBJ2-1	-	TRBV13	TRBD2	CASSLLWGGRAYNEQFF	TGTGCCAGCAGCTTACTATGGGGCGGGAGGGCCTACAATGAGCAGTTCTTC
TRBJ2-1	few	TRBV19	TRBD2	CASSMAGGVINEQFF	TGTGCCAGTAGTATGGCGGGAGGGGTTATCAATGAGCAGTTCTTC
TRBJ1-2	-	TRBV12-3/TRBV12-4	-	CATTARGGYTF	TGTGCCACCACTGCCCGGGGTGGCTACACCTTC
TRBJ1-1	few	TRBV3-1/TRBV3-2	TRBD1	CASSQVLGQVEAFF	TGTGCCAGCAGCCAAGTATTGGGACAGGTAGAAGCTTTCTTT
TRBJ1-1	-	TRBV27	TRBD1	CASSFKPPGGWTEAFF	TGTGCCAGCAGTTTTAAGCCGCCAGGGGGATGGACTGAAGCTTTCTTT
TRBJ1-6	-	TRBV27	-	CASSLLNSPLHF	TGTGCCAGCAGCCTACTTAATTCACCCCTCCACTTT
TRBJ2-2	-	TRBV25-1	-	CASSEFGGWGSELFF	TGTGCCAGCAGTGAATTTGGCGGATGGGGCTCGGAGCTGTTTTTT
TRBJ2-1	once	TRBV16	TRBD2	CASSPTTSGRNNEQFF	TGTGCCAGCAGCCCCACGACTAGCGGGCGAAACAATGAGCAGTTCTTC
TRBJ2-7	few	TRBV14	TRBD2	CASSLTTSGRKYEQYF	TGTGCCAGCAGCCTTACGACTAGCGGGAGAAAGTATGAGCAGTACTTC
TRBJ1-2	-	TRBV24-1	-	CATSNGGAGYTF	TGTGCCACCAGTAACGGAGGGGCTGGCTACACCTTC
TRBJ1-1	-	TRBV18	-	CASSPLEGPEAFF	TGTGCCAGCTCACCACTCGAGGGCCCTGAAGCTTTCTTT
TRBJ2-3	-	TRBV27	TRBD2	CASSIFGLGLINTQYF	TGTGCCAGCAGTATTTTCGGACTAGGCCTTATAAATACGCAGTATTTT
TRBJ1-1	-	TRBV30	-	CAWSANRQNTEAFF	TGTGCCTGGAGTGCAAACCGACAAAACACTGAAGCTTTCTTT
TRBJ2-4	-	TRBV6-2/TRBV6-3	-	CASSLVRGAGKNIQYF	TGTGCCAGCAGTCTAGTCAGGGGCGCGGGCAAAAACATTCAGTACTTC
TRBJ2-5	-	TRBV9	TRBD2	CASSERIAGAETQYF	TGTGCCAGCAGCGAGCGAATAGCGGGAGCGGAGACCCAGTACTTC
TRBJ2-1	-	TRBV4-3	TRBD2	CASSQDRVGVAGLNEQFF	TGCGCCAGCAGCCAAGATAGGGTAGGGGTAGCGGGCCTCAATGAGCAGTTCTTC
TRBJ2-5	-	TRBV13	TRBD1	CASSEARRAGGGQETQYF	TGTGCCAGCAGCGAAGCTCGGCGGGCAGGGGGTGGGCAAGAGACCCAGTACTTC
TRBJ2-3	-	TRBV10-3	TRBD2	CAIRAASGYTDTQYF	TGTGCCATCAGGGCCGCTAGCGGATACACAGATACGCAGTATTTT
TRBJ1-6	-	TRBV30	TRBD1	CAWSAGQKNSPLHF	TGTGCCTGGAGTGCGGGACAGAAGAATTCACCCCTCCACTTT
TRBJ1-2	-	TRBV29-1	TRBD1	CSASGTGADYGYTF	TGCAGCGCCTCCGGGACAGGGGCCGACTATGGCTACACCTTC
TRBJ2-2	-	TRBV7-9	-	CASPEGGRSTGELFF	TGTGCCAGCCCGGAGGGGGGGCGAAGCACCGGGGAGCTGTTTTTT
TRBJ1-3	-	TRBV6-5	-	CASSLGNTIYF	TGTGCCAGCAGCCTTGGAAACACCATATATTTT
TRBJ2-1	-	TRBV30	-	CAWEGGATSYNEQFF	TGTGCCTGGGAGGGTGGGGCCACCTCCTACAATGAGCAGTTCTTC
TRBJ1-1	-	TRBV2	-	CALVVGGMNTEAFF	TGTGCCCTCGTAGTGGGGGGAATGAACACTGAAGCTTTCTTT
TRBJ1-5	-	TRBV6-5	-	CASSYSPDGLSQPQHF	TGTGCCAGCAGTTACTCTCCCGATGGACTATCTCAGCCCCAGCATTTT
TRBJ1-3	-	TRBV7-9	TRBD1	CASSSTGQGISGNTIYF	TGTGCCAGCAGCTCAACGGGACAGGGGATATCTGGAAACACCATATATTTT
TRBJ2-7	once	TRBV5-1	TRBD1	CASSLGDRVYEQYF	TGCGCCAGCAGCTTGGGGGACAGGGTCTACGAGCAGTACTTC
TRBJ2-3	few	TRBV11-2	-	CASSLDGIPTDTQYF	TGTGCCAGCAGCTTGGACGGGATTCCCACAGATACGCAGTATTTT
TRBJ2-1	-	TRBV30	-	CAWSQLLNEQFF	TGTGCCTGGAGTCAACTCCTAAATGAGCAGTTCTTC
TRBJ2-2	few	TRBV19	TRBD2	CASSKSPGLAANTGELFF	TGTGCCAGTAGTAAGTCCCCGGGACTAGCGGCGAACACCGGGGAGCTGTTTTTT
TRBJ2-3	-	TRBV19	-	CASSMGLPTDTQYF	TGTGCCAGTAGTATGGGACTTCCCACAGATACGCAGTATTTT
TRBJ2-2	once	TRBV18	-	CASSPPFGNTGELFF	TGTGCCAGCTCACCACCTTTCGGGAACACCGGGGAGCTGTTTTTT
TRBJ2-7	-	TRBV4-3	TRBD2	CASSQEGGSSYEQYF	TGCGCCAGCAGCCAAGAGGGCGGGAGCTCCTACGAGCAGTACTTC
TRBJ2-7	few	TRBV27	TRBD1	CASRLGQTSYEQYF	TGTGCCAGCAGGCTGGGACAGACCTCCTACGAGCAGTACTTC
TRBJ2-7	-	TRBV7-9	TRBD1	CASSSSPGTGYEQYF	TGTGCCAGCAGCTCCAGTCCCGGGACAGGGTACGAGCAGTACTTC
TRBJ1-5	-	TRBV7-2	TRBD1	CASSLRGSRQGNQPQHF	TGTGCCAGCAGCTTAAGGGGTTCTAGACAGGGGAATCAGCCCCAGCATTTT
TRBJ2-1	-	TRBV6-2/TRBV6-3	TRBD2	CASSYSRAGDNEQFF	TGTGCCAGCAGTTACTCTCGGGCGGGGGACAATGAGCAGTTCTTC
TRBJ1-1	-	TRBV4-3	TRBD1	CASSQATGSEAFF	TGCGCCAGCAGCCAGGCGACAGGGTCCGAAGCTTTCTTT
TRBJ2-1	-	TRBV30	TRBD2	CARLAGGDNEQFF	TGTGCGCGACTAGCGGGAGGGGACAATGAGCAGTTCTTC
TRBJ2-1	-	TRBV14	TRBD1	CASSRGTDPNKYNEQFF	TGTGCCAGCAGCCGAGGGACAGACCCAAACAAATACAATGAGCAGTTCTTC
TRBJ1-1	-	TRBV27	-	CASSLLGGAEAFF	TGTGCCAGCAGTTTATTGGGGGGGGCTGAAGCTTTCTTT
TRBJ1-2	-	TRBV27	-	CASSLRVGAGYTF	TGTGCCAGCAGTTTAAGGGTTGGGGCTGGCTACACCTTC
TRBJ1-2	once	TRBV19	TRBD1	CASDKGQGYGYTF	TGTGCCAGTGATAAAGGACAGGGCTATGGCTACACCTTC
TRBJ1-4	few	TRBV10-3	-	CAISGQPTNEKLFF	TGTGCCATCAGCGGACAGCCAACTAATGAAAAACTGTTTTTT
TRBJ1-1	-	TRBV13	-	CASSLGVLTEAFF	TGTGCCAGCAGCTTAGGAGTACTCACTGAAGCTTTCTTT
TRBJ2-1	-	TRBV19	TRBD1	CASIDRGSFSYNEQFF	TGTGCCAGTATAGACAGGGGGTCGTTTTCCTACAATGAGCAGTTCTTC
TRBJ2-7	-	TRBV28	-	CASALQGGFYEQYF	TGTGCCAGCGCCCTCCAGGGGGGCTTCTACGAGCAGTACTTC
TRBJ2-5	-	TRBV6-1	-	CASSEADGEIQETQYF	TGTGCCAGCAGTGAAGCGGACGGGGAGATCCAAGAGACCCAGTACTTC
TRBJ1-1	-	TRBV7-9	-	CASSLDSGPGPEAFF	TGTGCCAGCAGCTTAGACAGTGGGCCAGGGCCTGAAGCTTTCTTT
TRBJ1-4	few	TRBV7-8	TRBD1	CASSHRQGANEKLFF	TGTGCCAGCAGCCACAGACAGGGGGCTAATGAAAAACTGTTTTTT